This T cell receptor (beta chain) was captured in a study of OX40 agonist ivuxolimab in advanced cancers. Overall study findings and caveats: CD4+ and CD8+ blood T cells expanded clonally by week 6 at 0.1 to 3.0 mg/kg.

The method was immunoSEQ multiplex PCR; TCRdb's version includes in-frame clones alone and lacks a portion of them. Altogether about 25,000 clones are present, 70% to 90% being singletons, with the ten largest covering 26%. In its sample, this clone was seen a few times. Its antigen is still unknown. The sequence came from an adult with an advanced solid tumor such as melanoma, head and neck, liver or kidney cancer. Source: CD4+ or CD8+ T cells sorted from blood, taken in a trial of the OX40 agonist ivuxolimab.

The CDR3: CASSMPEQGARETQYF. CDR3 bases: TGTGCCAGTAGTATGCCCGAACAGGGGGCGAGGGAGACCCAGTACTTC. This chain joins TRBV19 and TRBJ2-5, with TRBD1 matching over 9 bases. Germline V lookup: CDR1 LNHDA, CDR2 SQIVND (reference sequence). This CDR3 contains 16 residues. Unmatched junction bases numbered 10, after V lost 3 bases and J lost 5 bases.